The 6 T cell receptor beta chains listed next were all sequenced from one sample in a study of monozygotic twins with inflammatory bowel disease (dated by TCRdb to between 2018 and 2021). The method was 5' RACE. These reads were obtained on an Illumina HiSeq 2500. TCRdb reprocessed the reads, so every CDR3 protein sequence counts as one entry and DNA is not shown. The table of this sample itemizes 210,000 or so distinct CDR3 sequences. The leading ten clones occupy 7.5% to 9.5% of the sample. The sequenced sample consisted of blood. The receptors stem from a human donor with ulcerative colitis or Crohn's disease, or a healthy co-twin of an affected twin (not recorded which).

The chain employs TRBV7-2 and TRBJ1-2. This CDR3 comprises 12 residues. Germline loops: CDR1 SGHTA, CDR2 FQGNSA. The CDR3 is CASSLDILGYTF.

V is TRBV12-3 or TRBV12-4 and J is TRBJ2-3. The CDR3 runs to 15 residues. CDR3 residues: CASSLVSAGTDTQYF.

This chain links TRBV20-1 with TRBJ2-3; TCRdb lists TRBD2, though no DNA is available to test this call. The CDR3 sequence is 16 residues long. Germline loops: CDR1 DFQATT, CDR2 SNEGSKA (reference sequence). Here the CDR3 reads CSATGGTSGVRDTQYF.

The chain carries TRBV7-7 and TRBJ2-3; TCRdb calls TRBD2, which cannot be checked without DNA. The germline CDR1 and CDR2 sequences are SSHAT and FNYEAQ (reference sequence). CDR3 length equals 15 residues. The CDR3 loop is CASSRTSASTDTQYF.

The chain employs TRBV5-8 and TRBJ2-2; the D gene TCRdb calls, TRBD2, cannot be checked with no DNA. The CDR3 runs to 16 residues. Germline V gene lookup returns CDR1 SGHTS and CDR2 YDEGEE. The chain's CDR3 is CASRLRGSRPDAELFF.

CDR3: CASSLSWAGGTDTQYF. The J gene is TRBJ2-3, the V gene TRBV11-2; without DNA, the TCRdb call of TRBD1 cannot be checked. The CDR3 runs 16 residues. Germline CDR1 is SGHAT and CDR2 is FQNNGV.